This entry lists 12 T cell receptor beta chains sequenced from one sample in a study of blood T cell repertoires in COVID-19. TCRdb's copy holds only in-frame clones and misses some; the assay was immunoSEQ multiplex PCR. The data show 70,000 to 100,000 clones, around nine tenths seen once. The sample consisted of peripheral blood. The receptors come from a woman over 75 with acute or convalescent COVID-19.

This clone has more than one count but fewer than ten. At the DNA level, this CDR3 is encoded by other sequences in the same sample as well. V gene TRBV27 combines with J gene TRBJ1-1; D is perhaps TRBD1 (5 bases). V lost 3 bases and J lost 4, with 15 bases in between. The CDR3 extends over 15 amino acids. CDR1 MNHEY and CDR2 SMNVEV come from the germline V gene (reference sequence). This chain's CDR3 is CASSFIGGEGTEAFF. In DNA, the CDR3 is TGTGCCAGCAGTTTTATTGGAGGGGAAGGCACTGAAGCTTTCTTT.

CDR3: CSVDKGSTGELFF. DNA of the CDR3: TGCAGCGTTGATAAGGGGTCCACCGGGGAGCTGTTTTTT. V gene TRBV29-1 combines with J gene TRBJ2-2, with D possibly being TRBD1 (5 bases). This CDR3 comprises 13 residues. Trimming cost V 3 bases and J 4 bases, with 9 bases left between them. Germline V lookup: CDR1 SQVTM, CDR2 ANQGSEA.

This chain connects TRBV5-5 to TRBJ1-2, with TRBD1 identical over 8 bases. This CDR3 region has 13 residues. V lost 4 bases to trimming and J lost 11 bases; unmatched junction nucleotides: 10. In germline, CDR1 is SGHKS, CDR2 YYEKEE (reference sequence). The chain's CDR3 is CASSLTGGTSYTF. The CDR3 DNA reads as TGTGCCAGCAGCCTTACAGGGGGTACTAGTTACACCTTC.

The V gene is TRBV5-6, the J gene TRBJ1-5; unclear D gene. The CDR3 runs 15 residues. Germline V gene lookup returns CDR1 SGHDT and CDR2 YYEEEE. V lost 3 bases, J lost 7 bases, and 17 bases lay in between. CDR3 protein: CASSYWVEGGQPQHF. The CDR3 DNA follows: TGTGCCAGCAGCTATTGGGTGGAGGGAGGACAGCCCCAGCATTTT.

The chain carries TRBV19 and TRBJ2-1, with TRBD1 matching over 8 bases. V lost 1 base, J lost 0 bases, and 2 bases stayed unmatched. The CDR3 is 16 amino acids. In germline, CDR1 is LNHDA, CDR2 SQIVND (reference sequence). CDR3 sequence reads: CASSIGGTGSYNEQFF. Written as DNA, the CDR3 is TGTGCCAGTAGTATAGGGGGGACAGGCTCCTACAATGAGCAGTTCTTC.

The rearrangement links TRBV19 to TRBJ1-1; 8 bases are shared with TRBD1. The germline CDR1 and CDR2 sequences are LNHDA and SQIVND (reference sequence). The CDR3 has 14 amino acids. Germline trimming cut 7 bases from V and 5 bases from J; bases unmatched to any gene: 9. The DNA for the CDR3 is TGTGCCAGTACTCCCGGACAGGGAAGAACTGAAGCTTTCTTT. Translation: CASTPGQGRTEAFF.

This clone was seen a few times. The rearrangement links TRBV7-2 to TRBJ2-7, with 7 nucleotides matching TRBD2. Germline V lookup: CDR1 SGHTA, CDR2 FQGNSA. With V trimmed by 4 bases and J by 5 bases, 2 bases remained unmatched. This CDR3 is 12 amino acids long. The chain's CDR3 is CASSWGRDEQYF. The DNA for the CDR3 is TGTGCCAGCAGCTGGGGGAGGGACGAGCAGTACTTC.

The chain employs TRBV7-2 and TRBJ2-5; TRBD2 matches 8 bases. Germline CDR1 is SGHTA and CDR2 is FQGNSA. This CDR3 spans 17 amino acids. The V gene end was trimmed by 4 bases and the J gene end by 5 bases; junction bases not matched to a gene: 15. CDR3 protein: CASSSVVSTGGGETQYF. The CDR3 DNA sequence: TGTGCCAGCAGCTCTGTGGTCTCCACGGGAGGGGGGGAGACCCAGTACTTC.

The V call is TRBV18, the J call TRBJ1-1; 9 nucleotides match TRBD1. The CDR3 extends over 17 amino acids. Germline CDR1 KGHSH, CDR2 LQKENI. J gave up 1 base and V 2 bases, and 8 bases lay outside the gene matches. CDR3 protein: CASSPKGTGTWNTEAFF. Here the CDR3 DNA reads TGTGCCAGCTCACCAAAAGGGACAGGGACATGGAACACTGAAGCTTTCTTT.

This rearrangement joins TRBV13 to TRBJ2-5; D gene unclear. CDR3 size: 14 residues. Trimming took 5 bases from V and 0 from J, leaving 10 bases between them. Germline V gives CDR1 PRHDT, CDR2 FYEKMQ (reference sequence). For the CDR3, the DNA is TGTGCCAGCAGCCCTCCAGACAACCAAGAGACCCAGTACTTC. It encodes CASSPPDNQETQYF.

The V call is TRBV5-4, the J call TRBJ1-6; D gene uncertain. The CDR3 sequence is 14 residues long. Germline loops: CDR1 SGHNT, CDR2 YYREEE (reference sequence). The ends were cut back, 4 bases at V and 9 bases at J, with 14 bases in the middle. The CDR3 is CASSVKEVGSPLHF. The CDR3 region has the DNA TGTGCCAGCAGCGTTAAGGAGGTCGGTTCACCCCTCCACTTT.

This sequence joins TRBV18 and TRBJ1-4; no reliable D call. The CDR3 runs 14 residues. Per germline, CDR1 KGHSH and CDR2 LQKENI. With 2 bases removed from V and 0 bases from J, the gap between germline ends came to 4 bases. The DNA for the CDR3 is TGTGCCAGCTCACCAGCAGCAACTAATGAAAAACTGTTTTTT. Protein: CASSPAATNEKLFF.